One sample yielded the 14 T cell receptor beta chains listed below, sequenced in a study of T cell responses to AZD1222 COVID-19 vaccine. The method was immunoSEQ multiplex PCR; TCRdb's version includes in-frame clones alone and lacks a portion of them. The sample includes 95,000 to 100,000 clones, approximately 88% seen only once; the top ten take 13% to 15%. The source was peripheral blood, collected 28 days after the second AZD1222 dose. The source is an adult who received the AZD1222 COVID-19 vaccine.

The V call is TRBV3-1 (or the pseudogene TRBV3-2), the J call TRBJ2-1; 10 bases line up with TRBD2. V was clipped by 4 bases and J by 7 bases; unmatched bases: 1. The CDR3 is made up of 13 amino acids. CDR1 LGHDT and CDR2 YNNKEL come from the germline V gene (reference sequence). The DNA for the CDR3 is TGTGCCAGCAGCCTTAGCGGGGGGAATGAGCAGTTCTTC. Encoded protein: CASSLSGGNEQFF.

This chain uses TRBV18 with TRBJ1-1; the D gene is possibly TRBD1 (5 bases). Germline values: CDR1 KGHSH, CDR2 LQKENI. The CDR3 sequence is 16 residues long. The V end was cut by 6 bases, the J end by 0 bases, with 17 bases between. The CDR3 loop is CASSQGGGGVNTEAFF. The DNA for the CDR3 is TGTGCCAGCTCCCAGGGTGGCGGAGGGGTGAACACTGAAGCTTTCTTT.

The V gene is TRBV3-1 (or the pseudogene TRBV3-2), the J gene TRBJ1-5; unclear D gene. Germline-derived CDR1 and CDR2 are LGHDT and YNNKEL (reference sequence). V lost 0 bases and J 6 bases, leaving 15 bases between the germline ends. This CDR3 spans 16 amino acids. This CDR3 reads CASSQDRLGASQPQHF. DNA for the CDR3: TGTGCCAGCAGCCAAGATCGTCTGGGAGCGAGTCAGCCCCAGCATTTT.

The rearrangement joins TRBV19 to TRBJ1-6; tentative D call: TRBD1 (5 bases). Germline CDR1 is LNHDA and CDR2 is SQIVND (reference sequence). The CDR3 contains 13 residues. V lost 4 bases, J lost 9 bases, and 10 bases lay in between. The CDR3 sequence is CASSRGTGSPLHF. In nucleotides, the CDR3 is TGTGCCAGTAGTAGGGGGACGGGTTCACCCCTCCACTTT.

The CDR3, as DNA: TGTGCCAGCAGCAAAAGCTCGGGGGGGAACACTGAAGCTTTCTTT. It translates to CASSKSSGGNTEAFF. J is TRBJ1-1 and V is TRBV21-1. TRBV21-1 is a known pseudogene. The CDR3 is 15 residues long.

Written as DNA, the CDR3 is TGTGCCACCAGCCCGGGCCGGGAGAACACTGAAGCTTTCTTT. Translation: CATSPGRENTEAFF. The genes are TRBV15 and TRBJ1-1; D is undetermined. Germline V lookup: CDR1 LNHNV, CDR2 YYDKDF (reference sequence). This CDR3 has 14 residues. V lost 5 bases and J 1 base, leaving 11 bases between the germline ends.

The table lists this clone with a few counts. The chain's CDR3 is CASSLVTSLHEQYF. CDR3 DNA: TGTGCCAGCAGCTTAGTAACTAGCCTTCACGAGCAGTACTTC. V and J are TRBV11-3 and TRBJ2-7, with D maybe TRBD2 (6 bases). From germline, CDR1 is SGHNT and CDR2 YENEEA. Trimming took off 1 base at V and 5 bases at J, with 12 bases between the two ends. The CDR3 length is 14 residues.

This clone was seen just once. The chain couples TRBV19 to TRBJ2-7, with 11 bases matching TRBD2. CDR3 length: 14 residues. Trimming took 6 bases from V and 2 from J; bases not matched to a gene: 3. Germline CDR1 reads LNHDA; CDR2 reads SQIVND (reference sequence). CDR3 nucleotides: TGTGCCAGTAGGCCGACTAGCGGGGCCTACGAGCAGTACTTC. It translates to CASRPTSGAYEQYF. The whole variable domain, remainder taken from reference TRBV19 and TRBJ2-7, is DGGITQSPKYLFRKEGQNVTLSCEQNLNHDAMYWYRQDPGQGLRLIYYSQIVNDFQKGDIAEGYSVSREKKESFPLTVTSAQKNPTAFYLCASRPTSGAYEQYFGPGTRLTVT.

The rearrangement joins TRBV2 to TRBJ2-7; perhaps TRBD1 as D (5 bases). CDR1 and CDR2 (germline): SNHLY, FYNNEI. The CDR3 is 13 amino acids. Trimming stripped 4 bases from V and 3 bases from J, with 10 bases between. This CDR3 is CASSGPGIYEQYF. The CDR3 DNA follows: TGTGCCAGCAGTGGACCAGGGATCTACGAGCAGTACTTC.

This chain uses TRBV11-2 with TRBJ1-2; D is ambiguous. The CDR3 contains 15 residues. V was trimmed by 0 bases and J by 4 bases, leaving 12 bases between them. Germline assignment: CDR1 SGHAT and CDR2 FQNNGV. Written as DNA, the CDR3 is TGTGCCAGCAGCTTAGATAGGTCGGGGTCCTATGGCTACACCTTC. Translation gives CASSLDRSGSYGYTF.

This sequence joins TRBV11-3 and TRBJ2-1; D is unresolved. Germline loops: CDR1 SGHNT, CDR2 YENEEA. This CDR3 spans 16 amino acids. Trimming took 5 bases from V and 0 from J, leaving 14 bases between them. CDR3 nucleotide sequence: TGTGCCAGCAGCCCGCCAGGTGGGCGCTCCTACAATGAGCAGTTCTTC. This encodes CASSPPGGRSYNEQFF.

This chain uses TRBV6-2 or TRBV6-3 with TRBJ1-3, with no clear D. The CDR3 length is 13 residues. Germline V CDR1 and CDR2: MNHEY, SVGEGT. Trimming removed 0 bases at V and 4 bases at J, with 4 bases between. The CDR3 DNA sequence: TGTGCCAGCAGTTACTCAAACGGAAACACCATATATTTT. This codes for CASSYSNGNTIYF.

The chain couples TRBV12-2 to TRBJ2-7; the table's TRBD2 call for D was not verified on the DNA. TRBV12-2 is flagged as a pseudogene. This CDR3 region has 12 residues. CDR3 region: CAGRGRGYEQYF. The CDR3 DNA reads as TGTGCAGGACGAGGGCGGGGATACGAGCAGTACTTC.

The chain employs TRBV9 and TRBJ2-1; 8 positions match TRBD2. The CDR3 is made up of 14 amino acids. V lost 2 bases and J lost 8; bases outside the gene matches: 6. Germline V CDR1 and CDR2: SGDLS, YYNGEE. This CDR3 is CASSVSGGRDEQFF. The DNA of the CDR3 is TGTGCCAGCAGCGTCTCGGGAGGGCGGGATGAGCAGTTCTTC.